The 18 T cell receptor beta chains listed next were all sequenced from one sample in a study of blood T cell repertoires in COVID-19. Assay used: immunoSEQ multiplex PCR; TCRdb lists only in-frame clones, some missing. The sample contains some 290,000 clones, around nine tenths of which appear only once. Sample: peripheral blood. These receptors were taken from a woman aged 25 to 39 with COVID-19, enrolled during active disease.

The chain carries TRBV5-1 and TRBJ2-7; 12 nucleotides line up with TRBD2. Germline trimming cut 4 bases from V and 9 bases from J; bases unmatched to any gene: 11. This CDR3 comprises 15 residues. Looked up from germline, CDR1 is SGHRS and CDR2 is YFSETQ. The chain's CDR3 is CASSGDGGLAGRQYF. In nucleotides, the CDR3 is TGCGCCAGCAGCGGGGACGGAGGACTAGCGGGACGGCAGTACTTC.

The rearrangement links TRBV30 to TRBJ1-1; maybe TRBD1 (6 bases). The CDR3 consists of 13 residues. Germline-derived CDR1 and CDR2 are GTSNPN and SVGIG (reference sequence). V was cut by 4 bases and J by 8 bases, with 17 bases left in between. In DNA form, the CDR3 reads TGTGCCTGGAACCGGGACACTATGGAAGAAGCTTTCTTT. It encodes CAWNRDTMEEAFF.

The chain has TRBV28 and TRBJ2-5; 7 bases map to TRBD2. This CDR3 comprises 16 residues. V lost 5 bases and J lost 4; bases outside the gene matches: 13. In germline, CDR1 is MDHEN, CDR2 SYDVKM. The CDR3 DNA reads as TGTGCCAGCAGTCCTCTTCTTGCGGCTAGCGGAGAGACCCAGTACTTC. This translates into CASSPLLAASGETQYF.

V is TRBV9 and J is TRBJ1-4; possibly TRBD1 for D (5 bases). V was cut by 0 bases and J by 1 base, with 7 bases left in between. The germline CDR1 and CDR2 sequences are SGDLS and YYNGEE. This CDR3 is 15 amino acids long. In nucleotides, the CDR3 is TGTGCCAGCAGCGTAGTGGGGGGAACTAATGAAAAACTGTTTTTT. Translated, it gives CASSVVGGTNEKLFF.

V gene TRBV13 combines with J gene TRBJ1-1; TRBD1 matches at 10 bases. J lost 6 bases, V lost 5 bases, and 6 bases had no gene match. The germline CDR1 and CDR2 sequences are PRHDT and FYEKMQ (reference sequence). This CDR3 has 14 amino acids. Here the CDR3 DNA reads TGTGCCAGCAGCACTACCGGGACAGGGGCTGAAGCTTTCTTT. Translated, it gives CASSTTGTGAEAFF. The whole variable domain, filled in from reference TRBV13 and TRBJ1-1, reads AAGVIQSPRHLIKEKRETATLKCYPIPRHDTVYWYQQGPGQDPQFLISFYEKMQSDKGSIPDRFSAQQFSDYHSELNMSSLELGDSALYFCASSTTGTGAEAFFGQGTRLTVV.

The chain has TRBV5-1 and TRBJ1-1; D call uncertain. Trimming pared 0 bases from V and 4 bases from J, leaving 7 bases between. Germline V CDR1 and CDR2: SGHRS, YFSETQ. The CDR3 is made up of 13 amino acids. This CDR3 reads CASSLDPGTEAFF. In DNA, the CDR3 is TGCGCCAGCAGCTTGGATCCGGGCACTGAAGCTTTCTTT. The full variable domain, with the rest looked up from reference TRBV5-1 and TRBJ1-1, is KAGVTQTPRYLIKTRGQQVTLSCSPISGHRSVSWYQQTPGQGLQFLFEYFSETQRNKGNFPGRFSGRQFSNSRSEMNVSTLELGDSALYLCASSLDPGTEAFFGQGTRLTVV.

This chain links TRBV3-1 (or the pseudogene TRBV3-2) with TRBJ2-2; TRBD1 might be the D (6 bases). V was shortened by 0 bases and J by 3 bases, with 14 bases between the two germline ends. In germline, CDR1 is LGHDT, CDR2 YNNKEL (reference sequence). The CDR3 loop spans 17 amino acids. CDR3 region: CASSQERGLGYTGELFF. CDR3 DNA: TGTGCCAGCAGCCAAGAAAGGGGGTTAGGGTACACCGGGGAGCTGTTTTTT.

This chain links TRBV5-1 with TRBJ2-1; 10 bases match TRBD2. V shed 6 bases, J shed 2 bases, and the junction held 11 bases outside the gene matches. The CDR3 sequence is 17 residues long. CDR1 is SGHRS, CDR2 YFSETQ, per germline. CDR3 sequence reads: CASKASGSGETYNEQFF. CDR3 nucleotide sequence: TGCGCCAGCAAGGCTAGCGGGAGTGGGGAAACCTACAATGAGCAGTTCTTC.

In DNA form, the CDR3 reads TGTGCCATCACTCCCGGGAACTATGGCTACACCTTC. As protein: CAITPGNYGYTF. This chain joins TRBV10-3 and TRBJ1-2; D is unclear. The germline V gene has CDR1 ENHRY and CDR2 SYGVKD. The CDR3 extends over 12 amino acids. With 7 bases removed from V and 2 bases from J, the gap between germline ends came to 8 bases.

The V and J genes are TRBV5-1 and TRBJ1-2; no firm D call. V was cut by 4 bases and J by 2 bases, with 9 bases left in between. Germline CDR1 and CDR2: SGHRS and YFSETQ. The CDR3 is 13 amino acids. For the CDR3, the DNA is TGCGCCAGCAGCCCCCTACAGAACTATGGCTACACCTTC. Its translation is CASSPLQNYGYTF.

V is TRBV11-3 and J is TRBJ2-5, with 13 positions matching TRBD2. Germline lookup yields CDR1 SGHNT and CDR2 YENEEA. The CDR3 runs 16 residues. V lost 5 bases and J lost 1; bases outside the gene matches: 4. This CDR3 reads CASSKGLAGTQETQYF. CDR3 DNA: TGTGCCAGCAGCAAGGGACTAGCGGGGACCCAAGAGACCCAGTACTTC.

The V gene is TRBV5-1, the J gene TRBJ2-6; 8 bases agree with TRBD1. The V segment lost 3 bases and the J segment 0 bases; nucleotides outside the gene matches: 8. The CDR3 runs to 18 residues. CDR1 and CDR2 (germline): SGHRS, YFSETQ. CDR3 sequence reads: CASSSRDRWSSGANVLTF. In DNA form, the CDR3 reads TGCGCCAGCAGCTCCCGGGACAGGTGGTCCTCTGGGGCCAACGTCCTGACTTTC.

A word on this clone: In the same sample, other DNA sequences code for this CDR3. This chain joins TRBV11-2 and TRBJ2-7, with 9 positions matching TRBD2. This CDR3 has 13 residues. Germline V gene sequence: CDR1 SGHAT, CDR2 FQNNGV. Losses at the gene ends were 3 bases for V and 6 bases for J; bases not matched to a gene: 3. The CDR3 DNA sequence: TGTGCCAGCAGCTTGGGACTAGCCGGCGAGCAGTACTTC. It specifies CASSLGLAGEQYF.

The rearrangement links TRBV27 to TRBJ1-5; D possibly corresponds to TRBD1 (6 bases). Per the germline V gene, CDR1 is MNHEY and CDR2 is SMNVEV (reference sequence). This CDR3 has 14 residues. Trimming took 2 bases from V and 4 from J, leaving 9 bases between them. CDR3 sequence (DNA): TGTGCCAGCAGTTTAAACGGACAGAATCAGCCCCAGCATTTT. Protein: CASSLNGQNQPQHF.

The chain couples TRBV27 to TRBJ2-3; 10 bases match TRBD2. Germline lookup yields CDR1 MNHEY and CDR2 SMNVEV (reference sequence). Trimming at V came to 6 bases and at J to 6 bases, leaving 9 bases not matched to a gene. The CDR3 is 15 residues long. This chain's CDR3 is CASRPKREGGDTQYF. CDR3 DNA: TGTGCCAGCAGGCCGAAGCGGGAGGGCGGGGATACGCAGTATTTT.

The chain joins TRBV16 to TRBJ2-5; D possibly corresponds to TRBD2 (6 bases). The CDR3 has 13 amino acids. Trimming pared 3 bases from V and 5 bases from J, leaving 10 bases between. Germline V CDR1 and CDR2: KGHSY, FQNENV. CDR3 DNA sequence: TGTGCCAGCAGCCACGGGGGTGTGGAGACCCAGTACTTC. Its translation is CASSHGGVETQYF.

The genes are TRBV27 and TRBJ1-2; no firm D call. V lost 7 bases and J lost 1, with 22 bases in between. This CDR3 has 17 residues. Germline V gene data show CDR1 as MNHEY and CDR2 as SMNVEV (reference sequence). CDR3 sequence reads: CASKRRPEHHFNYGYTF. CDR3 coding DNA: TGTGCCAGCAAGCGCCGACCGGAACACCATTTTAACTATGGCTACACCTTC.

This clone showed up just once. V usage is TRBV27 and J usage is TRBJ1-2; D might be TRBD1 (6 bases). From germline, CDR1 is MNHEY and CDR2 SMNVEV (reference sequence). Trimming stripped 3 bases from V and 8 bases from J, with 13 bases between. The CDR3 covers 13 residues. CDR3 protein: CASSLDRLFGYTF. For the CDR3, the DNA is TGTGCCAGCAGTTTGGACAGACTTTTCGGCTACACCTTC.